Shown below are 18 T cell receptor beta chains from a single sample sequenced in a study. Amplification of TRBV12-4/TRBJ1-2 clonotypes used adaptor-ligated barcode primers. TCRdb redid the calling of the multiplex PCR reads with MiXCR, one entry per CDR3 protein. The data contain about 640 distinct CDR3 sequences, less than 4% of them singletons. The sample consisted of naive CD4+ T cells sorted from blood. Subset specified: naive CD4+ T cells, CD4+CD45RA+CD25-. The origin of the receptors is a female donor with breast cancer.

In this sample, this clonotype is medium-sized (0.01 to 0.1%). The V call is TRBV12-3 or TRBV12-4, the J call TRBJ1-2; 10 bases align to TRBD1. CDR3 length equals 14 residues. The V gene end was trimmed by 2 bases and the J gene end by 7 bases; junction bases not matched to a gene: 4. The DNA for the CDR3 is TGTGCCAGCAGTTTATCTGGGACAGGGGTTGGCTACACCTTC. This encodes CASSLSGTGVGYTF.

By share, this clonotype counts as hyperexpanded (1% or more). This rearrangement joins TRBV12-3 or TRBV12-4 to TRBJ1-2, with unresolved D. The CDR3 covers 13 residues. V was clipped by 3 bases and J by 7 bases, with 12 bases between them. In DNA, the CDR3 is TGTGCCAGCAGTTTCCCCAATGGAGGTGGCTACACCTTC. The encoded protein is CASSFPNGGGYTF.

In this sample, this clonotype is medium-sized. The chain has TRBV12-3 or TRBV12-4 and TRBJ1-2; D uncertain. The V end was cut by 5 bases, the J end by 8 bases, with 21 bases between. The CDR3 consists of 15 residues. The CDR3 sequence: CASSLSKDGLEGYTF. The DNA for the CDR3 is TGTGCCAGCAGTCTGTCCAAAGATGGCTTAGAGGGCTACACCTTC.

This chain links TRBV12-3 or TRBV12-4 with TRBJ1-2; weak D call: TRBD1 (6 bases). V was shortened by 4 bases and J by 7 bases, with 13 bases between the two germline ends. The CDR3 spans 13 residues. The CDR3 nucleotides read TGTGCCAGCAGTTACCACAGGGTACGTGGCTACACCTTC. Encoded protein: CASSYHRVRGYTF.

By sample fraction, this clonotype is medium-sized. The chain has TRBV12-3 or TRBV12-4 and TRBJ1-2, with 8 bases fitting TRBD1. The CDR3 is 14 amino acids. The junction had 7 bases not matched to a gene; V was cut back by 6 bases and J by 4 bases. CDR3 region: CASSPTGALYGYTF. The CDR3, as DNA: TGTGCCAGCAGCCCGACAGGGGCCCTCTATGGCTACACCTTC.

This clonotype is labeled medium-sized (0.01 to 0.1%). This chain links TRBV12-3 or TRBV12-4 with TRBJ1-2, with D unresolved. The CDR3 runs 11 residues. The ends were cut back, 4 bases at V and 4 bases at J, with 4 bases in the middle. The CDR3 sequence is CASSSSYGYTF. In nucleotides, the CDR3 is TGTGCCAGCAGTTCCTCCTATGGCTACACCTTC.

By proportion, this clonotype is large. V is TRBV12-3 or TRBV12-4 and J is TRBJ1-2; a weak D match, TRBD1 (5 bases). V was pared by 1 base and J by 1 base, with 13 bases between. The CDR3 length is 16 residues. The CDR3 DNA is TGTGCCAGCAGTTTAGGCGGGGCCCAGTTTAACTATGGCTACACCTTC. This encodes CASSLGGAQFNYGYTF.

By share of the sample, this clonotype is large. The V and J genes are TRBV12-3 or TRBV12-4 and TRBJ1-2, with D unclear. This CDR3 has 14 amino acids. V was pared by 9 bases and J by 2 bases, with 16 bases between. CDR3 in amino acids: CASFQLGLNYGYTF. For the CDR3, the DNA is TGTGCCAGTTTCCAGCTCGGACTGAACTATGGCTACACCTTC.

By its share, this clonotype is medium-sized (0.01 to 0.1%). The chain is built from TRBV12-3 or TRBV12-4 and TRBJ1-2; D gene ambiguous. This CDR3 contains 13 residues. Trimming removed 7 bases at V and 8 bases at J, with 17 bases between. CDR3 coding DNA: TGTGCCAGCACCTTGCGGGGAGGAGGCGGCTACACCTTC. Translation gives CASTLRGGGGYTF.

Relative to its sample, this clonotype is large. The gene calls are TRBV12-3 or TRBV12-4 and TRBJ1-2; no clear D gene. V was clipped by 3 bases and J by 3 bases, with 8 bases between them. The CDR3 loop spans 13 amino acids. This chain's CDR3 is CASSFLADYGYTF. CDR3 in DNA: TGTGCCAGCAGTTTCCTCGCGGACTATGGCTACACCTTC.

In this sample, this clonotype is large (0.1 to 1%). The chain has TRBV12-3 or TRBV12-4 and TRBJ1-2; weak D call: TRBD1 (5 bases). The CDR3 totals 14 residues. Trimming shortened V by 8 bases and J by 7 bases, and 20 bases separated the two germline ends. The CDR3 loop reads CASHTGTAYFGYTF. The CDR3 DNA reads TGTGCCAGCCACACCGGGACCGCTTATTTTGGCTACACCTTC.

By proportion, this clonotype is large. The chain couples TRBV12-3 or TRBV12-4 to TRBJ1-2; TRBD1 agrees at 8 bases. V shed 6 bases and J 7 bases; nucleotides not matched to a gene: 7. The length of the CDR3 is 13 residues. The chain's CDR3 is CASSPDRAAGYTF. In nucleotides, the CDR3 is TGTGCCAGCAGCCCGGACAGGGCGGCTGGCTACACCTTC.

Relative to its sample, this clonotype is medium-sized. The V gene is TRBV12-3 or TRBV12-4, the J gene TRBJ1-2; D is ambiguous. V was trimmed by 3 bases and J by 7 bases, leaving 9 bases between them. The CDR3 has 12 residues. CDR3 DNA: TGTGCCAGCAGTTTCCAGTGGGGTGGCTACACCTTC. It yields the protein CASSFQWGGYTF.

In its sample, this clonotype is hyperexpanded. J is TRBJ1-2 and V is TRBV12-3 or TRBV12-4; no clear D gene. The CDR3 runs to 13 residues. The germline V and J ends were trimmed by 7 bases and 7 bases, with 16 bases remaining between them. Here the CDR3 DNA reads TGTGCCAGCACCCATACCCCACCCTCTGGCTACACCTTC. It codes for CASTHTPPSGYTF.

By sample share, this clonotype is medium-sized. The chain combines TRBV12-3 or TRBV12-4 with TRBJ1-2; 7 bases line up with TRBD1. J lost 7 bases, V lost 3 bases, and 8 bases had no gene match. There are 14 residues in the CDR3. CDR3 region: CASSLSDRAAGYTF. In DNA form, the CDR3 reads TGTGCCAGCAGTTTGTCCGACAGGGCGGCTGGCTACACCTTC.

In its sample, this clonotype ranks as large. The rearrangement links TRBV12-3 or TRBV12-4 to TRBJ1-2; D might be TRBD1 (5 bases). Trimming took off 6 bases at V and 8 bases at J, with 13 bases between the two ends. This CDR3 has 12 amino acids. CDR3 sequence (DNA): TGTGCCAGCAGCCCGGGACCCGAAGGCTACACCTTC. Translation: CASSPGPEGYTF.

Relative to its sample, this clonotype is large. The chain employs TRBV12-3 or TRBV12-4 and TRBJ1-2, with D perhaps matching TRBD1 (6 bases). The V gene lost 5 bases and the J gene lost 4 bases, with 11 bases spanning the gap. The length of the CDR3 is 13 residues. The CDR3 DNA is TGTGCCAGCAGTCCCGGACAGCTCTATGGCTACACCTTC. Its translation is CASSPGQLYGYTF.

This clonotype is medium-sized within its sample. This rearrangement joins TRBV12-3 or TRBV12-4 to TRBJ1-2, with D uncertain. V was shortened by 4 bases and J by 0 bases, with 9 bases between the two germline ends. The CDR3 is 14 amino acids. CDR3 DNA sequence: TGTGCCAGCAGTTCTTTGGGCACTAACTATGGCTACACCTTC. Encoded protein: CASSSLGTNYGYTF.